The rows below give T cell receptor beta chains drawn from one sample of a study of blood T cell repertoires in COVID-19. The protocol was immunoSEQ multiplex PCR, while the TCRdb copy is restricted to in-frame clones and leaves out a portion. The table includes 300,000 or so clones, 86% detected once. Sequences were obtained from PBMCs or T cells enriched from blood (not recorded which). All receptors come from a woman aged 40 to 55 with acute COVID-19. Each CDR3 is given with its conserved first and last residue. D genes are given only for firm matches. The size field is filled for only some rows; it gives once, few, many or a size class.

TRBV24-1,TRBJ2-3,TRBD2,once,CATSDYRAGTDTQYF,TGTGCCACCAGTGATTATCGAGCGGGGACGGATACGCAGTATTTT
TRBV7-9,TRBJ2-2,NA,NA,CASRDGGLTGELFF,TGTGCCAGCAGAGACGGAGGATTGACCGGGGAGCTGTTTTTT
TRBV7-9,TRBJ2-3,TRBD2,NA,CASSRGLASTDTQYF,TGTGCCAGCAGCCGCGGACTAGCTAGCACAGATACGCAGTATTTT
TRBV5-1,TRBJ2-2,TRBD1,NA,CASSLRDRGPGELFF,TGCGCCAGCAGCTTACGGGACAGGGGGCCGGGGGAGCTGTTTTTT
TRBV5-1,TRBJ2-2,TRBD1,NA,CASSRLRTGGRIDGELFF,TGCGCCAGCAGCCGATTGCGAACAGGGGGCCGGATTGACGGGGAGCTGTTTTTT
TRBV27,TRBJ2-7,NA,NA,CASSSVRTLGSYEQYF,TGTGCCAGCAGTTCAGTTCGCACACTAGGCTCCTACGAGCAGTACTTC
TRBV4-3,TRBJ1-5,TRBD1,NA,CASSQEAGTGYNQPQHF,TGCGCCAGCAGCCAAGAAGCCGGGACAGGGTACAATCAGCCCCAGCATTTT
TRBV7-9,TRBJ1-5,NA,NA,CASSLGRGYSNQPQHF,TGTGCCAGCAGCTTAGGCAGGGGCTATAGCAATCAGCCCCAGCATTTT
TRBV7-8,TRBJ1-1,NA,NA,CASSLAYRERTGAFF,TGTGCCAGCAGCTTAGCGTATCGGGAGAGAACAGGAGCTTTCTTT
TRBV29-1,TRBJ1-1,TRBD1,once,CSAGQGATREAFF,TGCAGCGCGGGACAGGGGGCGACGAGAGAAGCTTTCTTT
TRBV5-4,TRBJ1-1,NA,once,CASTLPGGSGAEAFF,TGTGCCAGCACTCTCCCGGGCGGGTCGGGCGCTGAAGCTTTCTTT
TRBV20-1,TRBJ1-1,NA,NA,CSARRNTEAFF,TGCAGTGCTAGGCGGAACACTGAAGCTTTCTTT
TRBV23-1,TRBJ2-7,NA,NA,CASSPSLGLQQYF,TGCGCCAGCAGTCCCTCGCTAGGCCTACAGCAGTACTTC
TRBV7-9,TRBJ2-3,NA,once,CASSPFGGGQEGTDTQYF,TGTGCCAGCAGCCCGTTTGGGGGCGGCCAAGAGGGCACAGATACGCAGTATTTT
TRBV11-2,TRBJ1-6,NA,NA,CASSLVWSSPLHF,TGTGCCAGCAGCTTAGTTTGGAGTTCACCCCTCCACTTT
TRBV7-2,TRBJ1-4,TRBD1,NA,CASSNRGPNEKLFF,TGTGCCAGCAGCAACAGGGGGCCTAATGAAAAACTGTTTTTT
TRBV6-1,TRBJ2-7,NA,NA,CASSELGVYYEQYF,TGTGCCAGCAGTGAATTAGGGGTTTACTACGAGCAGTACTTC
TRBV19,TRBJ1-2,NA,NA,CASSTGVNYGYTF,TGTGCCAGTAGTACCGGGGTTAACTATGGCTACACCTTC